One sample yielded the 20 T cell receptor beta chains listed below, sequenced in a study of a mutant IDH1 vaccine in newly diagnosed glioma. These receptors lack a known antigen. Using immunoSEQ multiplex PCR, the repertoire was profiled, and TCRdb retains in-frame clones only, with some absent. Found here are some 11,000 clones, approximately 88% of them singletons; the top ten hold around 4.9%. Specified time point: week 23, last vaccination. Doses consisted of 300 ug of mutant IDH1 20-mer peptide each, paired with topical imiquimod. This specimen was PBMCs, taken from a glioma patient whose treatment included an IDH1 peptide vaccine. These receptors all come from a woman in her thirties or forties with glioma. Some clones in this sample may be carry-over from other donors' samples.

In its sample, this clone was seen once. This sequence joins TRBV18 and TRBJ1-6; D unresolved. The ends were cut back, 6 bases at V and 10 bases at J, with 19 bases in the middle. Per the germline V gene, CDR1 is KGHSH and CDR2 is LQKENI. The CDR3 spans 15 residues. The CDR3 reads CASSPRTEMGSPLHF. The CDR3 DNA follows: TGTGCCAGCTCCCCCCGGACGGAGATGGGATCACCCCTCCACTTT.

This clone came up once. The DNA of the CDR3 is TGTGCCTGGAGTGTACTCCCCGTTGGTGTAGGAGAGCAGTACTTC. This encodes CAWSVLPVGVGEQYF. This rearrangement joins TRBV30 to TRBJ2-7; D gene unclear. The germline V gene has CDR1 GTSNPN and CDR2 SVGIG (reference sequence). The CDR3 is made up of 15 amino acids. Trimming left V 0 bases short and J 7 bases short, with 19 bases between.

CDR3 residues: CASSLGGLAGVGELFF. Written as DNA, the CDR3 is TGTGCCAGCAGCTTAGGAGGACTAGCGGGAGTTGGGGAGCTGTTTTTT. The chain joins TRBV11-3 to TRBJ2-2; 13 bases are shared with TRBD2. This CDR3 comprises 16 residues. Germline CDR1 and CDR2: SGHNT and YENEEA. With 1 base clipped from V and 8 bases from J, the junction kept 4 bases outside the gene matches.

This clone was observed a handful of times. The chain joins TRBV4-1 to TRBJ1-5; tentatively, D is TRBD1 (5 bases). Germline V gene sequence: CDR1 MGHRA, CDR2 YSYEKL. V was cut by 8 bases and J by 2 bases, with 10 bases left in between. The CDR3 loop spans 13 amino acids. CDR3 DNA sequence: TGCGCCAGCGGAGGACAAGGCAATCAGCCCCAGCATTTT. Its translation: CASGGQGNQPQHF.

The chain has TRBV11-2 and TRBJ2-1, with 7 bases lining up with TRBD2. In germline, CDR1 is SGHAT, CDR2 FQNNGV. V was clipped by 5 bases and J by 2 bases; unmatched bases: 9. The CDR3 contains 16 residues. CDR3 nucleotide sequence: TGTGCCAGCAGCGAACGGTTTGCGGGAGCCTACAATGAGCAGTTCTTC. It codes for CASSERFAGAYNEQFF.

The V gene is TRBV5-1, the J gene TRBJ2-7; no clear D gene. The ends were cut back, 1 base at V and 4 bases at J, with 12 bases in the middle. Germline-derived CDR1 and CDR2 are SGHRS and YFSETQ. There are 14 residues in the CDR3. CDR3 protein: CASSLPADGYEQYF. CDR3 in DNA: TGCGCCAGCAGCTTGCCCGCCGACGGGTACGAGCAGTACTTC.

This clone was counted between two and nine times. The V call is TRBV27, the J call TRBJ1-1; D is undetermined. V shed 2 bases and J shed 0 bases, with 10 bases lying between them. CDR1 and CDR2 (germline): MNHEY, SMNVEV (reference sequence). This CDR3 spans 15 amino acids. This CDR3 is CASSLQKHMNTEAFF. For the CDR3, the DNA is TGTGCCAGCAGTTTACAGAAGCACATGAACACTGAAGCTTTCTTT.

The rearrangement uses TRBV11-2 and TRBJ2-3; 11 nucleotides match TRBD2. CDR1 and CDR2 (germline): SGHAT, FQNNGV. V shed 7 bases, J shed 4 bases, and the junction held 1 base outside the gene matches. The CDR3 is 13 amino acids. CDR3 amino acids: CASTLAGADTQYF. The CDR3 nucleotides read TGTGCCAGCACACTAGCGGGAGCAGATACGCAGTATTTT.

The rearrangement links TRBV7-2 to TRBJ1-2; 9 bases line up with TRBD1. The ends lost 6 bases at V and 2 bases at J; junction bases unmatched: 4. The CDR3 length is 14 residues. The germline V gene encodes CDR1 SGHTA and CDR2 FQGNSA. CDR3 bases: TGTGCCAGCAGGACCGGACAGGGGAACTATGGCTACACCTTC. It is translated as CASRTGQGNYGYTF.

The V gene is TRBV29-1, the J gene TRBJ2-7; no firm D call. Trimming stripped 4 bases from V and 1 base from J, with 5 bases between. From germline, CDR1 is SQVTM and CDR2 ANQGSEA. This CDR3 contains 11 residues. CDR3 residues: CSVVRSYEQYF. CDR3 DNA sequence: TGCAGCGTTGTTCGGTCCTACGAGCAGTACTTC.

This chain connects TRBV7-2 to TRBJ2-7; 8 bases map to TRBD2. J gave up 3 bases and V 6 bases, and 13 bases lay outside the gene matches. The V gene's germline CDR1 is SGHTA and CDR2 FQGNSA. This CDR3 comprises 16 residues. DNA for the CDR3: TGTGCCAGCAGTCCAATGAGACGGGGGGGCGTCTACGAGCAGTACTTC. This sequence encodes CASSPMRRGGVYEQYF.

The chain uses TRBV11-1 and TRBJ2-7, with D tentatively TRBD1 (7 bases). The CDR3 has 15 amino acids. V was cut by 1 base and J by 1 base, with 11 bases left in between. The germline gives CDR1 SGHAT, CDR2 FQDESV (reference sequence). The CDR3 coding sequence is TGTGCCAGCAGCTTAGGGGCAGGGGGGTCCTACGAGCAGTACTTC. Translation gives CASSLGAGGSYEQYF.

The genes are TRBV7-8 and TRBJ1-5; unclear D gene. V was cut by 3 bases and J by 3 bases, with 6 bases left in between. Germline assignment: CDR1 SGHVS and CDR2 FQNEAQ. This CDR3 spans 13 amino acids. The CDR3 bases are TGTGCCAGCAGCTTTCGGTCCAATCAGCCCCAGCATTTT. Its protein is CASSFRSNQPQHF.

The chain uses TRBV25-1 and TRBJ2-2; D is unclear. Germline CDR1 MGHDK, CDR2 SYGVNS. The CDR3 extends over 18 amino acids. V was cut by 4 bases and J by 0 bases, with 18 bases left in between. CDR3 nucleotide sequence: TGTGCCAGCAGTGGAGGCAGAGCATATCCTTCGAACACCGGGGAGCTGTTTTTT. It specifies CASSGGRAYPSNTGELFF. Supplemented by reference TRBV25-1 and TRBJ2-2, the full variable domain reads EADIYQTPRYLVIGTGKKITLECSQTMGHDKMYWYQQDPGMELHLIHYSYGVNSTEKGDLSSESTVSRIRTEHFPLTLESARPSHTSQYLCASSGGRAYPSNTGELFFGEGSRLTVL.

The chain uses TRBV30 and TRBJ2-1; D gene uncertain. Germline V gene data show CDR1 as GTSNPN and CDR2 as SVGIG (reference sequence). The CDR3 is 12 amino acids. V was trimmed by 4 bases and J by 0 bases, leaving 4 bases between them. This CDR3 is CAWKYSYNEQFF. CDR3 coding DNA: TGTGCCTGGAAATACTCCTACAATGAGCAGTTCTTC.

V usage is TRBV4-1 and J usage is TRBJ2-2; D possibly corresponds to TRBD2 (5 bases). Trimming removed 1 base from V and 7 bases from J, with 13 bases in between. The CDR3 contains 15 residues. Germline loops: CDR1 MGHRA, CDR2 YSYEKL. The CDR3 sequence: CASSQGWGASGELFF. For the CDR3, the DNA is TGCGCCAGCAGCCAAGGGTGGGGAGCGAGCGGGGAGCTGTTTTTT.

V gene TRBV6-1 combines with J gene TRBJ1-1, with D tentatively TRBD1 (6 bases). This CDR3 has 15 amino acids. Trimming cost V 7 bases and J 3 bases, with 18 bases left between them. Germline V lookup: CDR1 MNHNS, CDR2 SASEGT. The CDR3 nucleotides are TGTGCCAGCACGAACCCGAGGGGGGGCCACACTGAAGCTTTCTTT. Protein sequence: CASTNPRGGHTEAFF.

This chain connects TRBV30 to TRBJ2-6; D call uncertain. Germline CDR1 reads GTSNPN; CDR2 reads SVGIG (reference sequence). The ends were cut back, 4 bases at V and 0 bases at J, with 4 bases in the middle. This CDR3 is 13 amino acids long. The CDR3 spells CAWKSSGANVLTF. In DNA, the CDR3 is TGTGCCTGGAAGAGCTCTGGGGCCAACGTCCTGACTTTC.

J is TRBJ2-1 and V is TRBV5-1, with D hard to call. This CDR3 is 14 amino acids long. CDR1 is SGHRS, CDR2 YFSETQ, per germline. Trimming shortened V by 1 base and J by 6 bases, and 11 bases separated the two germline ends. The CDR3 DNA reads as TGCGCCAGCAGCTTGAAGAGCCAGCGCAATGAGCAGTTCTTC. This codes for CASSLKSQRNEQFF.

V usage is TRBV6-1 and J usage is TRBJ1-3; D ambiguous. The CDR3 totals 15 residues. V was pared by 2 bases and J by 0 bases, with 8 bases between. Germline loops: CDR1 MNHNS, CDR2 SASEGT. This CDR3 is CASSEFGSSGNTIYF. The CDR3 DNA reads TGTGCCAGCAGTGAATTCGGGAGCTCTGGAAACACCATATATTTT.